This TCR beta chain emerged from a study of shared clonotypes between healthy human individuals. Findings and caveats of the study: In having few donors, the study represented limited genetic and exposure-history diversity.

Trimming left V 4 bases short and J 0 bases short, with 11 bases between. Germline CDR1 and CDR2: SGHDT and YYEEEE. This CDR3 comprises 15 residues. This clone showed up just a few times. The antigen remains undetermined. Donors, healthy HIV-negative adults, lacked recent acute infections or vaccinations. Only Caucasian adults living in Nashville, Tennessee made up the donor group. Per the original data handling: Filtering differed, since immunoSEQ gave only junction sequences and no quality scores. Using immunoSEQ multiplex PCR, the repertoire was profiled, and TCRdb retains in-frame clones only, with some absent. That table supplies the V and J calls and clone size; D and trimming were determined from the DNA. The sample gives under 600,000 clones, roughly 79% of which show up once; 12% is in the top ten.

Sequences were obtained from PBMCs. This chain connects TRBV5-6 to TRBJ2-1; D may be TRBD1 or TRBD2 (5 bases each). The sequence was obtained from a woman between 40 and 50 years old in good health. Some clones in this sample may be carry-over from other donors' samples. The CDR3 DNA reads TGTGCCAGCAGCACCGAGGGGCCCTCCTACAATGAGCAGTTCTTC. Translated, it gives CASSTEGPSYNEQFF.